These 25 T cell receptor beta chains originate from one sample sequenced in a study of blood T cell repertoires in COVID-19. Libraries were prepared by immunoSEQ multiplex PCR; TCRdb keeps only in-frame clonotypes and omits some of them. Of roughly 200,000 clones listed, around 80% are singletons. Material for sequencing was peripheral blood. The source is a woman over 75 with active or convalescent COVID-19.

The chain combines TRBV15 with TRBJ2-1; D perhaps matches TRBD1 (6 bases). Germline assignment: CDR1 LNHNV and CDR2 YYDKDF (reference sequence). This CDR3 spans 15 amino acids. The ends were cut back, 0 bases at V and 2 bases at J, with 8 bases in the middle. The CDR3 DNA is TGTGCCACCAGCAGAGATGCAGGGGCCTACAATGAGCAGTTCTTC. It translates to CATSRDAGAYNEQFF.

V is TRBV4-3 and J is TRBJ2-1; a weak D match, TRBD1 (5 bases). The germline gives CDR1 LGHNA, CDR2 YSLEER. The CDR3 is 14 amino acids. The V end lost 3 bases, the J end lost 4 bases, and 10 bases lay between the germline ends. CDR3 DNA: TGCGCCAGCAGCCAGAGACCAGGGTACAATGAGCAGTTCTTC. This encodes CASSQRPGYNEQFF.

The chain employs TRBV6-5 and TRBJ1-1, with D perhaps matching TRBD1 (5 bases). The length of the CDR3 is 14 residues. Germline V lookup: CDR1 MNHEY, CDR2 SVGAGI. V lost 7 bases and J lost 4, with 16 bases in between. CDR3: CASTRMGEATEAFF. The CDR3 nucleotides are TGTGCCAGCACCAGAATGGGGGAGGCCACTGAAGCTTTCTTT.

The chain couples TRBV28 to TRBJ2-3; TRBD2 matches at 9 bases. The CDR3 spans 16 residues. The trim removed 5 bases at V and 4 bases at J, leaving 10 bases unmatched. Germline CDR1 is MDHEN and CDR2 is SYDVKM. CDR3 sequence (DNA): TGTGCCAGCAGTGTTACGGGCGGGGGGGCCGCAGATACGCAGTATTTT. Residues: CASSVTGGGAADTQYF.

This clone was found once. The chain links TRBV28 to TRBJ1-1, with TRBD1 as a possible D gene (6 bases). V shed 7 bases and J shed 1 base, with 10 bases lying between them. CDR3 size: 13 residues. CDR1 MDHEN and CDR2 SYDVKM come from the germline V gene. CDR3 in amino acids: CASMVTGNTEAFF. CDR3 in DNA: TGTGCCAGCATGGTGACAGGGAACACTGAAGCTTTCTTT.

V and J are TRBV7-9 and TRBJ1-6; D gene unclear. Trimming stripped 6 bases from V and 9 bases from J, with 15 bases between. The CDR3 length is 14 residues. The germline V gene has CDR1 SEHNR and CDR2 FQNEAQ (reference sequence). CDR3 nucleotide sequence: TGTGCCAGCAGGGTAGGGAGGGAGAGTTCACCCCTCCACTTT. Translated: CASRVGRESSPLHF.

This chain uses TRBV10-1 with TRBJ1-1; 9 bases match TRBD1. In germline, CDR1 is WNHNN, CDR2 SYGVQD (reference sequence). V was pared by 3 bases and J by 11 bases, with 4 bases of the junction left unmatched. The CDR3 covers 12 residues. The CDR3 spells CASSDRDREAFF. The CDR3 nucleotides are TGCGCCAGCAGTGACCGGGACAGGGAGGCTTTCTTT.

The chain links TRBV6-5 to TRBJ2-6; tentative D call: TRBD2 (5 bases). Germline V gives CDR1 MNHEY, CDR2 SVGAGI. The V end lost 6 bases, the J end lost 1 base, and 10 bases lay between the germline ends. CDR3 size: 15 residues. CDR3 nucleotide sequence: TGTGCCAGCAGACTAGACCAGTCTGGGGCCAACGTCCTGACTTTC. Its protein product is CASRLDQSGANVLTF.

J is TRBJ1-3 and V is TRBV19; D is undetermined. Germline-derived CDR1 and CDR2 are LNHDA and SQIVND (reference sequence). The CDR3 totals 13 residues. Trimming stripped 5 bases from V and 2 bases from J, with 7 bases between. CDR3 nucleotide sequence: TGTGCCAGTAGTTCCCCGGCTGGAAACACCATATATTTT. Translating it yields CASSSPAGNTIYF.

This chain joins TRBV15 and TRBJ1-5; D is undetermined. This CDR3 has 15 amino acids. CDR1 LNHNV and CDR2 YYDKDF come from the germline V gene (reference sequence). Trimming left V 5 bases short and J 4 bases short, with 15 bases between. Written as DNA, the CDR3 is TGTGCCACCAGCTTGACGGGAGAAGGGAATCAGCCCCAGCATTTT. It specifies CATSLTGEGNQPQHF.

The rearrangement links TRBV19 to TRBJ2-5; 10 bases are a match to TRBD1. V was clipped by 5 bases and J by 5 bases; unmatched bases: 8. The CDR3 runs 15 residues. The germline V gene has CDR1 LNHDA and CDR2 SQIVND (reference sequence). CDR3 nucleotide sequence: TGTGCCAGTAGTCCAGACAGGGGGCGGGAGGAGACCCAGTACTTC. Protein sequence: CASSPDRGREETQYF.

This clone was seen only a few times. The rearrangement joins TRBV5-1 to TRBJ1-3; D perhaps matches TRBD1 (5 bases). The CDR3 is made up of 13 amino acids. Trimming shortened V by 5 bases and J by 3 bases, and 9 bases separated the two germline ends. Germline CDR1 reads SGHRS; CDR2 reads YFSETQ. CDR3 sequence: CASRPDSGNTIYF. The CDR3 DNA reads TGCGCCAGCAGACCCGACAGTGGAAACACCATATATTTT.

This chain uses TRBV11-2 with TRBJ2-5, with D unresolved. This CDR3 has 12 residues. V lost 4 bases and J 2 bases, leaving 5 bases between the germline ends. Germline V gene data show CDR1 as SGHAT and CDR2 as FQNNGV. The CDR3, as DNA: TGTGCCAGCAGCTCCCAGCAAGAGACCCAGTACTTC. Translating it yields CASSSQQETQYF.

The V and J genes are TRBV5-6 and TRBJ1-1; 7 bases match TRBD1. This CDR3 has 14 amino acids. Germline CDR1 reads SGHDT; CDR2 reads YYEEEE. J gave up 1 base and V 3 bases, and 3 bases lay outside the gene matches. The CDR3 sequence: CASSSRTGNTEAFF. The CDR3 DNA reads TGTGCCAGCAGCTCGAGGACAGGGAACACTGAAGCTTTCTTT.

The rearrangement links TRBV5-8 to TRBJ2-1; 8 bases match TRBD2. CDR3 length: 12 residues. The germline CDR1 and CDR2 sequences are SGHTS and YDEGEE. V dropped 2 bases and J dropped 13; count of bases not matched to a gene: 5. CDR3 protein: CASSLHGGGQFF. The CDR3 DNA follows: TGTGCCAGCAGCTTACACGGGGGGGGACAGTTCTTC.

This clone has at least ten counts. The genes are TRBV2 and TRBJ2-3; 9 bases fit TRBD2. V lost 8 bases, J lost 4 bases, and 13 bases stayed unmatched. CDR1 SNHLY and CDR2 FYNNEI come from the germline V gene. CDR3 length equals 16 residues. The CDR3 DNA sequence: TGTGCCAGCGGGAGCTCTAGCGGGGTTCGGTCAGATACGCAGTATTTT. Translated: CASGSSSGVRSDTQYF. The full variable domain, rest sourced from reference TRBV2 and TRBJ2-3, is EPEVTQTPSHQVTQMGQEVILRCVPISNHLYFYWYRQILGQKVEFLVSFYNNEISEKSEIFDDQFSVERPDGSNFTLKIRSTKLEDSAMYFCASGSSSGVRSDTQYFGPGTRLTVL.

V gene TRBV6-2 or TRBV6-3 combines with J gene TRBJ2-7, with 11 bases fitting TRBD2. The CDR3 sequence is 17 residues long. Germline V gives CDR1 MNHEY, CDR2 SVGEGT. The V segment lost 0 bases and the J segment 4 bases; nucleotides outside the gene matches: 8. The CDR3 protein is CASSYSRLAGGLYEQYF. The CDR3 DNA reads TGTGCCAGCAGTTACTCGAGGCTAGCGGGGGGCCTTTACGAGCAGTACTTC.

This clone was detected a few times. This chain joins TRBV10-3 and TRBJ1-2, with D possibly matching TRBD1 (6 bases). Germline values: CDR1 ENHRY, CDR2 SYGVKD. V was trimmed by 7 bases and J by 6 bases, leaving 15 bases between them. The CDR3 sequence is 13 residues long. The CDR3 DNA sequence: TGTGCCATCATAAAAGAACAGGGCAATGGCTACACCTTC. Amino acids: CAIIKEQGNGYTF.

The gene calls are TRBV6-6 and TRBJ1-5, with unresolved D. The length of the CDR3 is 14 residues. V was shortened by 3 bases and J by 2 bases, with 8 bases between the two germline ends. The germline V gene has CDR1 MNHNY and CDR2 SVGAGI (reference sequence). The CDR3 sequence: CASSYNSRNQPQHF. DNA for the CDR3: TGTGCCAGCAGTTATAACAGCCGCAATCAGCCCCAGCATTTT.

The genes are TRBV5-6 and TRBJ2-1; TRBD2 aligns across 10 bases. Germline trimming cut 2 bases from V and 6 bases from J; bases unmatched to any gene: 8. Germline V gives CDR1 SGHDT, CDR2 YYEEEE. This CDR3 has 16 residues. Here the CDR3 reads CASSFRSSGGTNEQFF. CDR3 nucleotide sequence: TGTGCCAGCAGCTTTAGATCTAGCGGGGGTACCAATGAGCAGTTCTTC.

This chain connects TRBV5-6 to TRBJ2-3, with a possible D match to TRBD2 (6 bases). Trimming removed 4 bases from V and 8 bases from J, with 11 bases in between. The CDR3 totals 12 residues. Germline CDR1 and CDR2: SGHDT and YYEEEE. The CDR3, as DNA: TGTGCCAGCAGCCGACTAGTTGGTACGCAGTATTTT. Translated, it gives CASSRLVGTQYF.

The chain joins TRBV4-1 to TRBJ1-6; 10 bases match TRBD1. The CDR3 runs to 18 residues. Losses at the gene ends were 4 bases for V and 7 bases for J; bases not matched to a gene: 13. Germline values: CDR1 MGHRA, CDR2 YSYEKL. CDR3 in amino acids: CASSLRVAGTGENSPLHF. The CDR3 DNA reads as TGCGCCAGCAGCCTAAGAGTAGCCGGGACAGGGGAAAATTCACCCCTCCACTTT.

V gene TRBV2 combines with J gene TRBJ2-7, with D possibly being TRBD1 (5 bases). The CDR3 extends over 12 amino acids. The germline V gene encodes CDR1 SNHLY and CDR2 FYNNEI. The V end lost 8 bases, the J end lost 4 bases, and 12 bases lay between the germline ends. The CDR3 bases are TGTGCCAGCTTAAGACAGAGGTACGAGCAGTACTTC. Translation gives CASLRQRYEQYF.

The genes are TRBV5-4 and TRBJ2-7; 9 bases agree with TRBD1. This CDR3 region has 15 residues. CDR1 SGHNT and CDR2 YYREEE come from the germline V gene (reference sequence). V trimming: 3 bases; J trimming: 0 bases; junction bases outside the gene matches: 4. The CDR3 region is CASSSLQGASYEQYF. The CDR3 DNA is TGTGCCAGCAGCTCCTTACAGGGGGCCTCCTACGAGCAGTACTTC.

CDR3 sequence: CASSVGGTSGFNTGELFF. CDR3 sequence (DNA): TGTGCCAGCAGCGTAGGTGGGACTAGCGGGTTTAACACCGGGGAGCTGTTTTTT. V gene TRBV9 combines with J gene TRBJ2-2; 12 bases map to TRBD2. The CDR3 covers 18 residues. J was trimmed by 2 bases and V by 0 bases; bases with no gene match: 5. CDR1 SGDLS and CDR2 YYNGEE come from the germline V gene.